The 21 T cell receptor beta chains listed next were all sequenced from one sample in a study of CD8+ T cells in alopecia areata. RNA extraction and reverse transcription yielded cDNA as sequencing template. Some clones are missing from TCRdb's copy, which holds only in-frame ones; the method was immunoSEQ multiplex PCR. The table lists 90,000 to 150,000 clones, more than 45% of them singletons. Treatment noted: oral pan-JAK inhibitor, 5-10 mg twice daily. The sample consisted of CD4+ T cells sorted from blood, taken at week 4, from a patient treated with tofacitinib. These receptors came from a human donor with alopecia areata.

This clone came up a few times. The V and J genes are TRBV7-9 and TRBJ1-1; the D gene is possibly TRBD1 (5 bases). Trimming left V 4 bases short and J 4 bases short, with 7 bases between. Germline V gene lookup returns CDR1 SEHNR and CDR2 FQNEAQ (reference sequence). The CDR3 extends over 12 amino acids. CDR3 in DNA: TGTGCCAGCAGCTCGGGGGGCACTGAAGCTTTCTTT. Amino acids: CASSSGGTEAFF.

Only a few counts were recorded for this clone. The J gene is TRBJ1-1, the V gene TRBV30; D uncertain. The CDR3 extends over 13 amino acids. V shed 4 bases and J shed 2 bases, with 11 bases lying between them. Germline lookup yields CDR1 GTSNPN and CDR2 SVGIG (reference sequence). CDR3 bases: TGTGCCTGGACCTGGACGGGCAACACTGAAGCTTTCTTT. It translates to CAWTWTGNTEAFF.

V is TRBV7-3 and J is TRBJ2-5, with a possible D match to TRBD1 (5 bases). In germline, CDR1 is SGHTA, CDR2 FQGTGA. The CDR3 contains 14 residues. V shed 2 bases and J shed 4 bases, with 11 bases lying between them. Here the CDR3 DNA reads TGTGCCAGCAGCTTAGCAGGGCTGGGAGAGACCCAGTACTTC. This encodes CASSLAGLGETQYF.

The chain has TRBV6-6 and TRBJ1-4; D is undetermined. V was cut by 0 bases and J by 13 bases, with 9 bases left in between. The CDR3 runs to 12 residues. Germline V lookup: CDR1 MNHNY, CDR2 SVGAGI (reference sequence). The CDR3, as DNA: TGTGCCAGCAGTTACTCGGGCGAGGGACTGTTTTTT. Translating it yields CASSYSGEGLFF.

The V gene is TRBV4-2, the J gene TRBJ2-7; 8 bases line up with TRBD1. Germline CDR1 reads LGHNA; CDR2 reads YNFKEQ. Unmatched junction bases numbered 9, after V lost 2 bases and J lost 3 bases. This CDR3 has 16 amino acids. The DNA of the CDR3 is TGTGCCAGCAGCCAAATCGTTTCAGGACAGGGCTACGAGCAGTACTTC. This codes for CASSQIVSGQGYEQYF.

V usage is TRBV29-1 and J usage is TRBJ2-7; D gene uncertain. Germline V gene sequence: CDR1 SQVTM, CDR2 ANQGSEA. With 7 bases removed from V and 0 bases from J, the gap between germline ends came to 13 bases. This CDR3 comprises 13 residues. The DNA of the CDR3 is TGCAGCGCCCACCAGAGAGCCTCCTACGAGCAGTACTTC. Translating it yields CSAHQRASYEQYF.

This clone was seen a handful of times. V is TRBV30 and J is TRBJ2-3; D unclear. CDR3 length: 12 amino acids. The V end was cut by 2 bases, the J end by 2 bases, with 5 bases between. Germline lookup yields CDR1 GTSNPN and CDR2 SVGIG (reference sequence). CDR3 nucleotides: TGTGCCTGGAGTTCGTACACAGATACGCAGTATTTT. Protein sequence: CAWSSYTDTQYF.

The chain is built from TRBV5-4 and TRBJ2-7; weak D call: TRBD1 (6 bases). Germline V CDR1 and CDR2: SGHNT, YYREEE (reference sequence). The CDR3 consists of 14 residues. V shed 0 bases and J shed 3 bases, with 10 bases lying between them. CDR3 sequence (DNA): TGTGCCAGCAGCTTGGGACAGGTAGGCTACGAGCAGTACTTC. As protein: CASSLGQVGYEQYF.

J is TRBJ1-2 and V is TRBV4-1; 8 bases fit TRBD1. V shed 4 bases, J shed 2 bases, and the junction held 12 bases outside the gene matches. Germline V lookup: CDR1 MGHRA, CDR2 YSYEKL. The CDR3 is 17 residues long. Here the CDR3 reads CASSRGQGSRDNYGYTF. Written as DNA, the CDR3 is TGCGCCAGCAGCCGCGGACAGGGCAGTCGAGACAACTATGGCTACACCTTC.

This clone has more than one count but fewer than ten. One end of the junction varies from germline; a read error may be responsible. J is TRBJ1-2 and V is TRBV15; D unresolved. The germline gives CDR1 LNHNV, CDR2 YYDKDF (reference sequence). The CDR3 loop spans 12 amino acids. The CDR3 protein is CATSGENYGYTF. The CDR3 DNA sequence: TGTGCCACCAGCGGAGAAAACTATGGCTACACCTTC.

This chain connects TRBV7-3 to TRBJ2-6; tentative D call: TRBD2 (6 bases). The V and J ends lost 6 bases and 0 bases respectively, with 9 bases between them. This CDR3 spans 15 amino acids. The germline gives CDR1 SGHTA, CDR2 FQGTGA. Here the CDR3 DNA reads TGTGCCAGCAGTTCCGGGAGCTCTGGGGCCAACGTCCTGACTTTC. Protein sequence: CASSSGSSGANVLTF.

The CDR3 DNA reads TGCGCCAGCAGCCAAGCCCCGGAGGCGGCCAAAAACATTCAGTACTTC. It translates to CASSQAPEAAKNIQYF. The rearrangement joins TRBV4-1 to TRBJ2-4; D possibly corresponds to TRBD2 (5 bases). The germline CDR1 and CDR2 sequences are MGHRA and YSYEKL. Between the trimmed V and J ends, which lost 1 base and 1 base, there was a span of 11 bases. The CDR3 extends over 16 amino acids.

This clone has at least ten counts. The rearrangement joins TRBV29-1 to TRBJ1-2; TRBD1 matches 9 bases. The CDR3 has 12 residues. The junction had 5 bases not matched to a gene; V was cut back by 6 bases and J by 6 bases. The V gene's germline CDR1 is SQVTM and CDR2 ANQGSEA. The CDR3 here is CSVAGQGDGYTF. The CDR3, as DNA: TGCAGCGTGGCGGGACAGGGAGATGGCTACACCTTC. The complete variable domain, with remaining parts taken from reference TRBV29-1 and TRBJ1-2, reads SAVISQKPSRDICQRGTSLTIQCQVDSQVTMMFWYRQQPGQSLTLIATANQGSEATYESGFVIDKFPISRPNLTFSTLTVSNMSPEDSSIYLCSVAGQGDGYTFGSGTRLTVV.

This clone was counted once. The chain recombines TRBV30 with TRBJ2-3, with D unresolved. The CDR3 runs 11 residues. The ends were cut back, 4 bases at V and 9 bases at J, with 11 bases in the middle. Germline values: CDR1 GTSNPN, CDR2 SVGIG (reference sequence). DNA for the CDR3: TGTGCCTGGACGGGTCGCGACACGCAGTATTTT. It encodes CAWTGRDTQYF.

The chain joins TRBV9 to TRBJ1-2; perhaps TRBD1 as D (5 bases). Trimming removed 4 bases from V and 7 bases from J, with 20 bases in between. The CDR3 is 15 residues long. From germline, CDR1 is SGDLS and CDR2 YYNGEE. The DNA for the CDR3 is TGTGCCAGCAGCCCGAGGGACCCAGACGCAGCTGGCTACACCTTC. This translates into CASSPRDPDAAGYTF.

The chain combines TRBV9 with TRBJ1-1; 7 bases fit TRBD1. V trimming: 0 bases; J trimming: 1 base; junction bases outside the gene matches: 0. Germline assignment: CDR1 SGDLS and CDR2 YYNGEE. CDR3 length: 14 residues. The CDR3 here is CASSVGDRNTEAFF. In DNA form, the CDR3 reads TGTGCCAGCAGCGTAGGGGACAGGAACACTGAAGCTTTCTTT.

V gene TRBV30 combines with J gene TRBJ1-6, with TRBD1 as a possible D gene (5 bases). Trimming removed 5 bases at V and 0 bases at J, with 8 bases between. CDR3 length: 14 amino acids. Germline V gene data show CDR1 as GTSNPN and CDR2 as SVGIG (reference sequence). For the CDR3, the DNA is TGTGCCTGGGCAGGGAACTCCTATAATTCACCCCTCCACTTT. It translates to CAWAGNSYNSPLHF.

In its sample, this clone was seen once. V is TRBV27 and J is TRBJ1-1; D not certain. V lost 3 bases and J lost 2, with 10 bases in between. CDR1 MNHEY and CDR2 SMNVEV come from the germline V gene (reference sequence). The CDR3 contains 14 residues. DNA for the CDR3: TGTGCCAGCAGTTTTAACAGAGCAAACACTGAAGCTTTCTTT. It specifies CASSFNRANTEAFF.

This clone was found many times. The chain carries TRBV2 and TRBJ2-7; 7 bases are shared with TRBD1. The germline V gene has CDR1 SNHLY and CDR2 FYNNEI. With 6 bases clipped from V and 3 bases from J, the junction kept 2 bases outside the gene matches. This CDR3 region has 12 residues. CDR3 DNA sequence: TGTGCCAGCAGCCGACAGGGCTACGAGCAGTACTTC. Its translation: CASSRQGYEQYF.

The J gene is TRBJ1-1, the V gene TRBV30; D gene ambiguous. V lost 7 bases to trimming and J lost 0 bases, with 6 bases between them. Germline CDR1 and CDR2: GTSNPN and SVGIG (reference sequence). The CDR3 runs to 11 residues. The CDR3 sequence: CAFRVNTEAFF. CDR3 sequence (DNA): TGTGCCTTTCGGGTGAACACTGAAGCTTTCTTT. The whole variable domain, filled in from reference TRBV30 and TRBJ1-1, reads SQTIHQWPATLVQPVGSPLSLECTVEGTSNPNLYWYRQAAGRGLQLLFYSVGIGQISSEVPQNLSASRPQDRQFILSSKKLLLSDSGFYLCAFRVNTEAFFGQGTRLTVV.

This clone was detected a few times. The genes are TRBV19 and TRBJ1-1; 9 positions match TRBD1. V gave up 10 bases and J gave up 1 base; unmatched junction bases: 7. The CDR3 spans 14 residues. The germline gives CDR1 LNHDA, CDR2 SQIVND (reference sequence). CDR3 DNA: TGTGCCACAAGACAGGGGGTTAGGAACACTGAAGCTTTCTTT. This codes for CATRQGVRNTEAFF.